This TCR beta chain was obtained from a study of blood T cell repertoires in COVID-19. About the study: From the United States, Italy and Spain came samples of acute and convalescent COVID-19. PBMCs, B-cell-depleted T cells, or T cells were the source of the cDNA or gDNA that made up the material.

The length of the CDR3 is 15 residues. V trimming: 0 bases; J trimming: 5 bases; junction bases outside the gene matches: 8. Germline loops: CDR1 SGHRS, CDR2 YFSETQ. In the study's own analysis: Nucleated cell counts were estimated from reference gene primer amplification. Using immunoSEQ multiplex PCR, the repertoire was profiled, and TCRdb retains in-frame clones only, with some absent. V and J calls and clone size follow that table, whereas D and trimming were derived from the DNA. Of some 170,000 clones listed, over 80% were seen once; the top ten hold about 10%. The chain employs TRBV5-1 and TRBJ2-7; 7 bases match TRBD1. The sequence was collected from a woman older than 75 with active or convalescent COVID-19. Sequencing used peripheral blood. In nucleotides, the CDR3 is TGCGCCAGCAGCTTGGGTACAGGGGCCTGGGACGAGCAGTACTTC. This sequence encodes CASSLGTGAWDEQYF.